One and the same sample provided the 14 T cell receptor beta chains below, sequenced in a study of OX40 agonist ivuxolimab in advanced cancers. The data were produced by immunoSEQ multiplex PCR, yet TCRdb's version contains in-frame clones alone and is incomplete. The table records fewer than 75,000 clones, around 88% of them present only once. Source: CD4+ or CD8+ T cells sorted from blood, taken in a trial of the OX40 agonist ivuxolimab. These receptors all stem from an adult with an advanced solid tumor such as melanoma, head and neck, liver or kidney cancer.

The CDR3 region has the DNA TGTGCCAGCAGCCGGGGACAGCCCCTTAGGCCCCAGCATTTT. Amino acids: CASSRGQPLRPQHF. V and J are TRBV2 and TRBJ1-5, with TRBD1 matching over 7 bases. The CDR3 is 14 amino acids. The V segment lost 6 bases and the J segment 9 bases; nucleotides outside the gene matches: 11. Per the germline V gene, CDR1 is SNHLY and CDR2 is FYNNEI.

This sequence joins TRBV28 and TRBJ2-1, with 8 bases fitting TRBD2. Trimming cost V 5 bases and J 7 bases; bases outside gene matches: 13. CDR1 is MDHEN, CDR2 SYDVKM, per germline. The length of the CDR3 is 16 residues. The CDR3 protein is CASSTIAGLDDNEQFF. The CDR3 region has the DNA TGTGCCAGCAGTACGATAGCGGGACTGGACGATAATGAGCAGTTCTTC.

V is TRBV29-1 and J is TRBJ2-1, with 12 bases that match TRBD2. Losses at the gene ends were 7 bases for V and 7 bases for J; bases not matched to a gene: 2. Germline CDR1 reads SQVTM; CDR2 reads ANQGSEA. The CDR3 contains 12 residues. Here the CDR3 reads CSGTSGTNEQFF. In DNA, the CDR3 is TGCAGCGGGACTAGCGGGACTAATGAGCAGTTCTTC.

The chain combines TRBV30 with TRBJ1-1; TRBD1 matches at 7 bases. The V gene's germline CDR1 is GTSNPN and CDR2 SVGIG (reference sequence). The CDR3 has 15 amino acids. The junction had 9 bases not matched to a gene; V was cut back by 3 bases and J by 2 bases. CDR3 nucleotide sequence: TGTGCCTGGAGGGGGCCGGGACAGTTTAACACTGAAGCTTTCTTT. Its translation: CAWRGPGQFNTEAFF.

A few counts support this clone. J is TRBJ2-1 and V is TRBV6-1, with 8 bases lining up with TRBD2. CDR1 and CDR2 (germline): MNHNS, SASEGT. Losses at the gene ends were 2 bases for V and 2 bases for J; bases not matched to a gene: 5. This CDR3 comprises 16 residues. CDR3 sequence (DNA): TGTGCCAGCAGTGAAAATATAGCGGGGACCTACAATGAGCAGTTCTTC. It codes for CASSENIAGTYNEQFF.

This clone was picked up a small number of times. This chain uses TRBV4-2 with TRBJ2-5, with 14 bases that match TRBD2. J was trimmed by 4 bases and V by 4 bases; bases with no gene match: 11. CDR3 length equals 18 residues. Germline-derived CDR1 and CDR2 are LGHNA and YNFKEQ. The CDR3 sequence: CASSPRGTSGRGGETQYF. The DNA for the CDR3 is TGTGCCAGCAGCCCCCGGGGGACTAGCGGGAGAGGCGGAGAGACCCAGTACTTC.

This chain joins TRBV9 and TRBJ2-5; D tentatively reads TRBD1 or TRBD2 (6 bases each). With 0 bases removed from V and 5 bases from J, the gap between germline ends came to 17 bases. This CDR3 spans 16 amino acids. Germline V gives CDR1 SGDLS, CDR2 YYNGEE. In DNA form, the CDR3 reads TGTGCCAGCAGCGTAGCTATGGGGGGCTCACAGGAGACCCAGTACTTC. This codes for CASSVAMGGSQETQYF.

The V and J genes are TRBV28 and TRBJ2-5, with D possibly matching TRBD1 (5 bases). The germline CDR1 and CDR2 sequences are MDHEN and SYDVKM. V shed 3 bases and J shed 5 bases, with 16 bases lying between them. This CDR3 has 15 residues. In nucleotides, the CDR3 is TGTGCCAGCAGTTTGCCTCTCGACAGATGGGAGACCCAGTACTTC. This sequence encodes CASSLPLDRWETQYF.

The CDR3 coding sequence is TGCGCCAGCAGCGGTGTTGGGGGGCGGGAGACCCAGTACTTC. It specifies CASSGVGGRETQYF. The rearrangement joins TRBV5-1 to TRBJ2-5; D may correspond to TRBD1 or TRBD2 (6 bases each). This CDR3 contains 14 residues. From germline, CDR1 is SGHRS and CDR2 YFSETQ. Trimming removed 4 bases at V and 5 bases at J, with 15 bases between.

The rearrangement links TRBV6-5 to TRBJ2-5, with 7 nucleotides matching TRBD1. The J segment lost 8 bases and the V segment lost 5 bases, leaving 8 bases of the junction unmatched. This CDR3 contains 13 residues. Germline values: CDR1 MNHEY, CDR2 SVGAGI. CDR3 amino acids: CASSQPGGSTQYF. The CDR3 DNA sequence: TGTGCCAGCAGTCAGCCAGGGGGAAGTACCCAGTACTTC.

The V and J genes are TRBV4-2 and TRBJ1-2, with a possible D match to TRBD1 (5 bases). Germline CDR1 is LGHNA and CDR2 is YNFKEQ. Between the trimmed V and J ends, which lost 2 bases and 3 bases, there was a span of 10 bases. The CDR3 covers 14 residues. CDR3 in amino acids: CASSQLGGDYGYTF. In nucleotides, the CDR3 is TGTGCCAGCAGCCAATTGGGGGGTGACTATGGCTACACCTTC.

This sequence joins TRBV18 and TRBJ2-7, with unresolved D. Trimming took 5 bases from V and 3 from J, leaving 5 bases between them. The germline CDR1 and CDR2 sequences are KGHSH and LQKENI. The CDR3 has 11 residues. CDR3 protein: CASSESYEQYF. DNA of the CDR3: TGTGCCAGCTCAGAGAGCTACGAGCAGTACTTC.

The CDR3 region is CASSPSPYNEQFF. The DNA for the CDR3 is TGTGCCAGCAGCCCCAGTCCTTACAATGAGCAGTTCTTC. The genes are TRBV7-9 and TRBJ2-1; D call uncertain. In germline, CDR1 is SEHNR, CDR2 FQNEAQ (reference sequence). V shed 5 bases and J shed 4 bases, with 9 bases lying between them. The CDR3 is 13 amino acids.

The gene calls are TRBV19 and TRBJ2-1; 10 nucleotides line up with TRBD1. The ends lost 9 bases at V and 5 bases at J; junction bases unmatched: 16. The length of the CDR3 is 17 residues. Germline V gene sequence: CDR1 LNHDA, CDR2 SQIVND (reference sequence). The CDR3 coding sequence is TGTGCCAGCCACCGGGGGACAGGGGCCATAAAAAACAATGAGCAGTTCTTC. This translates into CASHRGTGAIKNNEQFF.